The 23 T cell receptor beta chains reported below all come from one sample, sequenced in a study of T cell repertoires in cytomegalovirus infection. These TCRs are of unknown antigen specificity. MiXCR, run by TCRdb on the reads, gives a single entry per CDR3 protein. The data show 700,000 to 850,000 distinct CDR3 sequences, about 31% seen once. Here the sequenced sample was cultured CD8+ T cells from PBMCs, taken from culture after CMV antigen stimulation. All receptors derive from a human donor in good health (CMV status not recorded). Some clones in this sample may be carry-over from other donors' samples.

Details on this clonotype: With a much larger clone just one base away, this may be a read error. The V and J genes are TRBV7-6 and TRBJ2-3; TRBD1 matches at 9 bases. The germline gives CDR1 SGHVS, CDR2 FNYEAQ. The CDR3 runs 18 residues. The CDR3 coding sequence is TGTACCAGCAGCTTAGGGACAGGGTGGAGAGTTAAACCCGATACGCAGTATTTT. As protein: CTSSLGTGWRVKPDTQYF.

The CDR3 protein is CASGSRQGPYEQYF. The DNA for the CDR3 is TGTGCTAGTGGAAGTCGACAGGGTCCCTACGAGCAGTACTTC. The genes are TRBV12-5 and TRBJ2-7; TRBD1 matches 7 bases. Per germline, CDR1 LGHNT and CDR2 FRNRAP. J gave up 2 bases and V 6 bases, and 7 bases lay outside the gene matches. CDR3 size: 14 residues.

This clonotype was counted a few times. At one boundary the junction diverges from the germline segment, which might be a read error. J is TRBJ1-2 and V is TRBV12-3 or TRBV12-4; TRBD1 aligns across 8 bases. The CDR3 is 11 amino acids. The CDR3 nucleotides are TGTGCCAGCAGTGCCGACAGGGGCCGGTCCTTC. Protein sequence: CASSADRGRSF.

About this clonotype: This could be a read error, since a much larger clone is one nucleotide away. The V gene is TRBV7-2, the J gene TRBJ2-5; a weak D match, TRBD1 (6 bases). This CDR3 region has 16 residues. V was trimmed by 4 bases and J by 4 bases, leaving 19 bases between them. Germline V gene data show CDR1 as SGHTA and CDR2 as FQGNSA. The CDR3 nucleotides read TGTGCCAGCAGCTCCGTCTACAGGGTGCTTGGAGAGACCCAGTACTTC. Translated: CASSSVYRVLGETQYF.

This chain links TRBV13 with TRBJ2-7, with 7 bases identical to TRBD1. Germline lookup yields CDR1 PRHDT and CDR2 FYEKMQ (reference sequence). The V and J ends lost 5 bases and 3 bases, in that order; junction bases with no gene match: 7. The CDR3 is 14 amino acids. The CDR3: CASSMWDSGYEQYV. The CDR3 coding sequence is TGTGCCAGCAGCATGTGGGACAGCGGCTACGAGCAGTACGTC.

V is TRBV24-1 and J is TRBJ2-2, with D possibly being TRBD2 (6 bases). The V end lost 5 bases, the J end lost 6 bases, and 9 bases lay between the germline ends. The CDR3 length is 13 residues. The germline V gene encodes CDR1 KGHDR and CDR2 SFDVKD. Written as DNA, the CDR3 is TGTGCCACCAGTGTCGGGGGTCCCGGGGAGCTGTTTTTT. It codes for CATSVGGPGELFF.

The chain uses TRBV10-1 and TRBJ1-2, with a weak D call TRBD1 (5 bases). Per germline, CDR1 WNHNN and CDR2 SYGVQD (reference sequence). The ends were cut back, 0 bases at V and 8 bases at J, with 10 bases in the middle. The CDR3 extends over 13 amino acids. In nucleotides, the CDR3 is TGCGCCAGCAGTGAGTCGAAGGGGTACGGCTACACCTTC. Translation: CASSESKGYGYTF.

This chain uses TRBV5-1 with TRBJ1-1; a weak D match, TRBD1 (6 bases). V lost 3 bases and J 0 bases, leaving 9 bases between the germline ends. This CDR3 contains 14 residues. Germline V gene lookup returns CDR1 SGHRS and CDR2 YFSETQ. This chain's CDR3 is CASSYGQMNTEAFF. CDR3 DNA: TGCGCCAGCAGCTACGGACAGATGAACACTGAAGCTTTCTTT. Full variable domain (rest looked up from reference TRBV5-1 and TRBJ1-1): KAGVTQTPRYLIKTRGQQVTLSCSPISGHRSVSWYQQTPGQGLQFLFEYFSETQRNKGNFPGRFSGRQFSNSRSEMNVSTLELGDSALYLCASSYGQMNTEAFFGQGTRLTVV.

V and J are TRBV11-2 and TRBJ1-1; TRBD1 is a possible D gene (5 bases). The CDR3 sequence is 15 residues long. Germline V lookup: CDR1 SGHAT, CDR2 FQNNGV. The V and J ends lost 1 base and 3 bases respectively, with 12 bases between them. The CDR3, as DNA: TGTGCCAGCAGCTTAGGGGGCGATGGGGACACTGAAGCTTTCTTT. Protein product: CASSLGGDGDTEAFF.

V usage is TRBV20-1 and J usage is TRBJ2-2, with 8 bases aligning to TRBD1. This CDR3 comprises 13 residues. Germline values: CDR1 DFQATT, CDR2 SNEGSKA (reference sequence). With 6 bases clipped from V and 5 bases from J, the junction kept 5 bases outside the gene matches. CDR3 DNA sequence: TGCAGTGCCAGGACAGGGAGGACCGGGGAGCTGTTTTTT. This gives the protein CSARTGRTGELFF.

This clonotype appeared a single time. This sequence joins TRBV19 and TRBJ2-7; D is undetermined. The CDR3 contains 14 residues. V was clipped by 3 bases and J by 0 bases, with 9 bases between them. Germline-derived CDR1 and CDR2 are LNHDA and SQIVND (reference sequence). The CDR3 loop reads CASSMFGSSYEQYF. As DNA, the CDR3 is TGTGCCAGTAGTATGTTCGGCAGCTCCTACGAGCAGTACTTC.

This clonotype was observed a few times. The V and J genes are TRBV6-5 and TRBJ2-7; maybe TRBD2 (7 bases). V gave up 6 bases and J gave up 7 bases, with 16 bases separating them. The CDR3 runs 13 residues. The germline CDR1 and CDR2 sequences are MNHEY and SVGAGI. CDR3 sequence: CASRQIRGGEQYF. The CDR3 coding sequence is TGTGCCAGCAGACAAATAAGGGGGGGGGAGCAGTACTTC.

Notes on this clonotype: Germline and junction disagree at one end, which may indicate a read error. The V and J genes are TRBV19 and TRBJ2-3; no clear D gene. The CDR3 is 9 residues long. CDR1 is LNHDA, CDR2 SQIVND, per germline (reference sequence). CDR3: CASGGRPSF. CDR3 nucleotides: TGTGCCAGTGGCGGCAGGCCCTCCTTT.

CDR3 DNA sequence: TGCAGTGCTAGAGGCACAGGGTCCATTAACTATGGCTACACCTTC. Translating gives CSARGTGSINYGYTF. This chain uses TRBV20-1 with TRBJ1-2, with D maybe TRBD1 (6 bases). CDR3 size: 15 residues. V dropped 1 base and J dropped 1 base, with 13 bases sitting between them. The germline gives CDR1 DFQATT, CDR2 SNEGSKA (reference sequence).

The V gene is TRBV7-8, the J gene TRBJ2-7, with D perhaps matching TRBD1 (5 bases). Germline assignment: CDR1 SGHVS and CDR2 FQNEAQ. The CDR3 has 13 amino acids. Trimming left V 5 bases short and J 3 bases short, with 11 bases between. As DNA, the CDR3 is TGTGCCAGCAGCGCAACCCAGGGCTACGAGCAGTACGTC. Protein product: CASSATQGYEQYV.

This clonotype was counted only a few times. V usage is TRBV6-1 and J usage is TRBJ2-7, with a tentative D call TRBD1 (6 bases). Trimming shortened V by 7 bases and J by 4 bases, and 17 bases separated the two germline ends. Germline V CDR1 and CDR2: MNHNS, SASEGT. The length of the CDR3 is 14 residues. CDR3 in DNA: TGTGCCAGCACTTCGCAGGGGATGGGATACGAGCAGTACTTC. It specifies CASTSQGMGYEQYF.

This clonotype has just a few counts. V and J are TRBV12-3 or TRBV12-4 and TRBJ1-4, with D possibly TRBD1 on 6 matching bases. The CDR3 extends over 14 amino acids. V shed 3 bases and J shed 7 bases, with 12 bases lying between them. The CDR3 here is CASSFGGPFEKLFF. CDR3 in DNA: TGTGCCAGCAGTTTCGGGGGGCCCTTTGAAAAACTGTTTTTT.

There are many counts of this clonotype. The V gene is TRBV7-6, the J gene TRBJ2-1; 10 nucleotides match TRBD2. Germline CDR1 SGHVS, CDR2 FNYEAQ. This CDR3 has 15 amino acids. J lost 10 bases, V lost 1 base, and 7 bases had no gene match. The CDR3 bases are TGTGCCAGCAGCTTAGTTCCTAGCGGGGGAGGGGAGCAGTTCTTC. Amino acids: CASSLVPSGGGEQFF.

V and J are TRBV7-4 and TRBJ1-2; D ambiguous. The germline gives CDR1 SGHVT, CDR2 SQSDAQ. This CDR3 is 13 amino acids long. V was cut by 3 bases and J by 8 bases, with 13 bases left in between. Here the CDR3 reads CASSLGDRRGYTF. The CDR3 coding sequence is TGTGCCAGCAGCTTGGGAGACCGGCGGGGCTACACCTTC.

In its sample, this clonotype was seen once. This chain links TRBV6-6 with TRBJ2-7; maybe TRBD1 (5 bases). Germline V lookup: CDR1 MNHNY, CDR2 SVGAGI (reference sequence). CDR3 length equals 16 residues. Written as DNA, the CDR3 is TGTGCCAACAGTTACCGGACACCAGGGTTACTCTACGAGCAGTACGTC. Its translation: CANSYRTPGLLYEQYV.

In its sample, this clonotype was seen a few times. The chain carries TRBV7-8 and TRBJ2-7; weak D call: TRBD2 (5 bases). The CDR3 has 13 residues. The germline V and J ends were trimmed by 0 bases and 4 bases, with 7 bases remaining between them. Germline V CDR1 and CDR2: SGHVS, FQNEAQ. The CDR3 sequence: CASSLARAYEQYV. The CDR3 DNA is TGTGCCAGCAGCTTAGCGAGGGCGTACGAGCAGTACGTC.

V usage is TRBV7-2 and J usage is TRBJ2-3, with D perhaps TRBD2 (7 bases). CDR1 is SGHTA, CDR2 FQGNSA, per germline. CDR3 length equals 16 residues. V was trimmed by 5 bases and J by 0 bases, leaving 15 bases between them. The DNA for the CDR3 is TGTGCCAGCAGCCACATTGGGGGGGCTAGCACAGATACGCAGTATTTT. It yields the protein CASSHIGGASTDTQYF.

V usage is TRBV7-6 and J usage is TRBJ1-4, with D unclear. Germline V gives CDR1 SGHVS, CDR2 FNYEAQ. V was clipped by 3 bases and J by 0 bases, with 11 bases between them. The CDR3 is made up of 16 amino acids. The CDR3 nucleotides are TGTGCCAGCAGCTTGGGCACACTACCAACTAATGAAAAACTGTTTTTT. This gives the protein CASSLGTLPTNEKLFF.